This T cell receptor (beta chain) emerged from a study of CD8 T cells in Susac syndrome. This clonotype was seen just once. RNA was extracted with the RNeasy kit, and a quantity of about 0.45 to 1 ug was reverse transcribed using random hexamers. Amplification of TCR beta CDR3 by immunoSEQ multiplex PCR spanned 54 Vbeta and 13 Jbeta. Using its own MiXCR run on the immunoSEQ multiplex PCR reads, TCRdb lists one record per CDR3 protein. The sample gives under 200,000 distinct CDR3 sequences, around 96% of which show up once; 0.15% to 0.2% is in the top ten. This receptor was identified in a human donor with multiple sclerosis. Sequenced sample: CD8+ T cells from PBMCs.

CDR3 in amino acids: CASSQDHELDNEQFF. The DNA of the CDR3 is TGTGCCAGCAGCCAAGATCACGAATTAGATAATGAGCAGTTCTTC. The genes are TRBV3-1 and TRBJ2-1; D gene unclear. The germline V gene has CDR1 LGHDT and CDR2 YNNKEL (reference sequence). V was cut by 0 bases and J by 7 bases, with 13 bases left in between. This CDR3 comprises 15 residues.